This T cell receptor (beta chain) derives from a study of blood T cell repertoires in COVID-19. The table came from immunoSEQ multiplex PCR; TCRdb's copy has only in-frame clones and leaves some out. The data hold about 34,000 clones, with about 94% observed a single time. The ends were cut back, 5 bases at V and 6 bases at J, with 12 bases in the middle. The CDR3 is made up of 13 amino acids. V is TRBV12-3 or TRBV12-4 and J is TRBJ2-3, with D possibly matching TRBD2 (5 bases). The source of this sequence is a human donor in a cohort sampled during active COVID-19. Sequencing was done on a sample of peripheral blood. The CDR3 nucleotides are TGTGCCAGCAGTACCGGGCCGGGGGATACGCAGTATTTT. It encodes CASSTGPGDTQYF.